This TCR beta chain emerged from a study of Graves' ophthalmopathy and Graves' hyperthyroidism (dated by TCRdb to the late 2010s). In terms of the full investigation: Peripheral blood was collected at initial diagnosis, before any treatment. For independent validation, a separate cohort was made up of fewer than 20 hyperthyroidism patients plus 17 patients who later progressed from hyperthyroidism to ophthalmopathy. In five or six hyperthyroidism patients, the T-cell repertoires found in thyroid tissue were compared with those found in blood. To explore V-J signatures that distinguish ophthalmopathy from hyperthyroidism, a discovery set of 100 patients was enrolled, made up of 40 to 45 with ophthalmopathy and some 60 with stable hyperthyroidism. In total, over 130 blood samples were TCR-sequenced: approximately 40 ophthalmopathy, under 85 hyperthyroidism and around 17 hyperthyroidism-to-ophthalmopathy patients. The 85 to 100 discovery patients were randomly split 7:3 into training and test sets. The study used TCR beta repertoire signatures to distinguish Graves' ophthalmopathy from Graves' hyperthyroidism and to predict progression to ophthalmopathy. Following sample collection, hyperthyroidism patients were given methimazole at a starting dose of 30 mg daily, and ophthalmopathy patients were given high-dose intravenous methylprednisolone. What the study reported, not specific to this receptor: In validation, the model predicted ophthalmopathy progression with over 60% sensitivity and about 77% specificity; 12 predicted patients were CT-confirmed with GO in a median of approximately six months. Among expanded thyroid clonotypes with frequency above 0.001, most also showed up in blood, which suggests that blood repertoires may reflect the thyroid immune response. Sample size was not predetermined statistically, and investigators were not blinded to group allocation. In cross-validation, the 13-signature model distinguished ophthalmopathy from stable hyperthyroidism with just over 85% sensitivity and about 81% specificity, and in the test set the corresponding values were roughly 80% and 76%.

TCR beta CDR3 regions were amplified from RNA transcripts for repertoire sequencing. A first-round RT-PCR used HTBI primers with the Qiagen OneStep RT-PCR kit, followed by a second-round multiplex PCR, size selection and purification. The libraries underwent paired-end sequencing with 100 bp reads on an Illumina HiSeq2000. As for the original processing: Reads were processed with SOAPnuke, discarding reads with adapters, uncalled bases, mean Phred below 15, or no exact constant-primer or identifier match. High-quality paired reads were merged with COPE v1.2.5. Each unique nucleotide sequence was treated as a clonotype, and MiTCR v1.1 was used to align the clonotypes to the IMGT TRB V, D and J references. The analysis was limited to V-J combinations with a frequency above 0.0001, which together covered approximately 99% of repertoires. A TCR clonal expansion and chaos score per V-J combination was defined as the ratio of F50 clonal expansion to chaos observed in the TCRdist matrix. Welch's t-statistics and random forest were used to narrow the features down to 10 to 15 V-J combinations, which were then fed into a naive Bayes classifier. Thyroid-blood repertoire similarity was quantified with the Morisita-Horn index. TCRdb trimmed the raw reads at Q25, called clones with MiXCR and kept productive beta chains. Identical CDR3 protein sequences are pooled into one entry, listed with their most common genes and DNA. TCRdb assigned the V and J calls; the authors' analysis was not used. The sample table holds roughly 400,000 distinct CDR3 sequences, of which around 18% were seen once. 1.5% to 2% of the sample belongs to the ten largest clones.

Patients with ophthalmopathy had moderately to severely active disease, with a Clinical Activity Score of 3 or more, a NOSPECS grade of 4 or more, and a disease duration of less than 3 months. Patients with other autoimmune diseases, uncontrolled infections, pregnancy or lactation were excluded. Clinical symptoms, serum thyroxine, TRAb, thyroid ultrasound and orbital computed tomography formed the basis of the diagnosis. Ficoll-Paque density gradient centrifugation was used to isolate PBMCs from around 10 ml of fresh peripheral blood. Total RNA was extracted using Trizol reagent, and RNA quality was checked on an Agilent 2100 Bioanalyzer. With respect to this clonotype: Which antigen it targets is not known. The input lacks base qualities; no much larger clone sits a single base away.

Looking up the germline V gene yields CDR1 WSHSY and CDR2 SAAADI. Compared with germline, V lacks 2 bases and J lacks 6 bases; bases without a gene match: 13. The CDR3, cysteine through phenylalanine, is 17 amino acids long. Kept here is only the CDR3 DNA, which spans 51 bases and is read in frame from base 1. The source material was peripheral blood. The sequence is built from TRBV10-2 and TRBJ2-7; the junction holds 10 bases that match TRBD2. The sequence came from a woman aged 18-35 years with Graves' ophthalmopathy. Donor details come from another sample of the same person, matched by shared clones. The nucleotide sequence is TGCGCCAGCAGTGAGAGTAGTGGGCTAGCGGGAGCCGGCGAGCAGTACTTC. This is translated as CASSESSGLAGAGEQYF.